What follows describes a single TCR beta chain. The table lists this clone with a few counts. Its cognate antigen has yet to be identified. Per-base qualities were not stored, and no clone one base away is much larger. The data derive from a study of OX40 agonist ivuxolimab in advanced cancers. Some background on the complete study: The costimulatory receptor OX40 (CD134) was targeted by ivuxolimab, a fully human IgG2 agonistic monoclonal antibody. Intravenous ivuxolimab was administered to patients every 2 weeks at six dose levels: 0.01, 0.1, 0.3, 1.5, 3 and 10 mg/kg. Among the approximately 50 dose-escalation patients, about 20 had hepatocellular carcinoma, around 15 melanoma, 9 renal cell carcinoma and 9 head and neck cancer. In the dose-escalation cohort, roughly four fifths of patients were male, and the mean age was approximately 55 years, with a range of roughly 20 to 80. Patients were allowed to have had prior anti-PD-1, anti-PD-L1 or anti-CTLA-4 therapy, and approximately 40% of the dose-escalation patients had been treated with checkpoint inhibitors. Three dose-escalation patients achieved partial responses, one with hepatocellular carcinoma and two with cutaneous melanoma. Peripheral TCRbeta sequencing aimed to test whether ivuxolimab altered TCR sequence diversity and caused clonal T-cell expansion. The paper describes the monotherapy dose-escalation part (N ≈ 51 patients) of the phase I trial of ivuxolimab. The investigation overall reported the following: Low levels of normalized T-cell clonal expansion were also shown by some nonresponding patients. Partial responders in the 0.1-3.0 mg/kg groups had among the lowest normalized peripheral clonal expansion, especially among CD8+ T cells. After ivuxolimab, CD8+ T cells had more expanded clones than CD4+ T cells on average. Antigen specificity was not determined for the clonally expanded peripheral T cells. At doses of 0.1 to 3.0 mg/kg, clonal expansion of both CD4+ and CD8+ T cells in blood was seen between baseline and week 6.

Trimming at the junction amounts to 3 bases on V and 2 bases on J, and the germline ends lie 8 bases apart. CDR1 and CDR2, looked up from the germline V gene, are SGDLS and YYNGEE. Counted from cysteine to phenylalanine, this CDR3 has 13 amino acids. The read is trimmed to its CDR3 DNA, 39 bases read in frame from base 1. The trial excluded patients who had a history of autoimmune disease or were on systemic immunosuppression. In every dose cohort, peripheral blood was drawn for TCR sequencing at baseline, cycle 4 day 1, and cycle 7 day 1. Samples were obtained from an open-label, multicenter, first-in-human phase I dose-escalation trial of ivuxolimab. Adults with locally advanced or metastatic head and neck squamous cell, hepatocellular, melanoma or renal cell carcinoma were enrolled in the trial. Before TCR sequencing, CD4+ T cells and CD8+ T cells were sorted from peripheral blood as separate populations.

To sequence the TCRbeta CDR3 region, genomic DNA was isolated from the sorted cells. TCRbeta CDR3 regions were sequenced using the immunoSEQ Assay. TCRdb re-hosts the immuneACCESS table, in-frame sequences only. Its copies lack some clones; in the studies checked, an unresolved V gene accounts for under half of them, and the cause for the rest is not known. The sample table lists tens of thousands of clones, over 85% of them with a count of one. The leading ten clones occupy about 0.32% of the sample. The sequence was collected from an adult with an advanced solid tumor such as melanoma, head and neck, liver or kidney cancer. The sample here was CD4+ or CD8+ T cells sorted from blood, taken in a trial of the OX40 agonist ivuxolimab. The chain was built from TRBV9 and TRBJ1-2; no confident D gene assignment can be made. The nucleotide sequence is TGTGCCAGCAGCGCAGGACCCAACTATGGCTACACCTTC. Its amino acids are CASSAGPNYGYTF.